The rows below give T cell receptor beta chains drawn from one sample of a study of OX40 agonist ivuxolimab in advanced cancers. Assay used: immunoSEQ multiplex PCR; TCRdb lists only in-frame clones, some missing. Of 55,000 to 75,000 clones in the sample, 87% were seen once. Sequenced here: CD4+ or CD8+ T cells sorted from blood, sampled in a trial of the OX40 agonist ivuxolimab. The receptor source for this set is an adult with an advanced solid tumor such as melanoma, head and neck, liver or kidney cancer. Each CDR3 is given with its conserved first and last residue. The D gene is left open where the match is weak. Not all rows give a size; the values are once, few, many and, for expanded clones, a class.

d_call cdr3_length j_call v_call clone_size cdr3_nt cdr3_aa
TRBD1 15 TRBJ2-1 TRBV28 once TGTGCCAGCAGCCCTCGGGACAGGGACTACAATGAGCAGTTCTTC CASSPRDRDYNEQFF
NA 15 TRBJ1-3 TRBV30 NA TGTGCCTCTTCGACAGGAACCATCTCTGGAAACACCATATATTTT CASSTGTISGNTIYF
NA 15 TRBJ1-1 TRBV7-9 NA TGTGCCAGCAGCTTAGGTAACAGTTTGATGGCTGAAGCTTTCTTT CASSLGNSLMAEAFF
TRBD1 16 TRBJ2-2 TRBV28 medium-sized TGTGCCAGCAGCTCAGGGGGCCACGGCGACACCGGGGAGCTGTTTTTT CASSSGGHGDTGELFF
TRBD1 17 TRBJ2-3 TRBV2 once TGTGCCAGCAATCTGAGGGGGCAGGGCACCCCCCCAGATACGCAGTATTTT CASNLRGQGTPPDTQYF
NA 13 TRBJ2-5 TRBV19 NA TGTGCCAGTAGGCGTGGCTCCCAAGAGACCCAGTACTTC CASRRGSQETQYF
NA 13 TRBJ1-2 TRBV2 once TGTGCCAGCAGCGAACAAACTAACTATGGCTACACCTTC CASSEQTNYGYTF
NA 12 TRBJ1-1 TRBV29-1 once TGCAGCGTTGAAAAGGTCGGGGGGGCCGCTTTCTTT CSVEKVGGAAFF
TRBD1 16 TRBJ1-2 TRBV5-5 NA TGTGCCAGCAGCTTGCCGGGACAGGGTCGATCGCGGGGCTACACCTTC CASSLPGQGRSRGYTF
NA 14 TRBJ2-3 TRBV19 NA TGTGCCAGTAGTACGACGGGCTACACAGATACGCAGTATTTT CASSTTGYTDTQYF
NA 16 TRBJ1-4 TRBV5-6 NA TGTGCCAGCACCAAAGTGGGGCAGGCCTTGAATGAAAAACTGTTTTTT CASTKVGQALNEKLFF
NA 14 TRBJ2-7 TRBV2 NA TGTGCCAGCATCCCGGGCTACCGTACCTACGAGCAGTACTTC CASIPGYRTYEQYF
NA 15 TRBJ2-5 TRBV7-6 NA TGTGCCAGCAGCTTTTGGGGAGGTAGCCAAGAGACCCAGTACTTC CASSFWGGSQETQYF
TRBD2 15 TRBJ2-1 TRBV6-6 NA TGTGCTAGCAACCATGGGACTAGCGGGATCAATGAGCAGTTCTTC CASNHGTSGINEQFF
NA 13 TRBJ1-1 TRBV9 few TGTGCCAGCAGCCCGCAGGGAGACGGTGAAGCTTTCTTT CASSPQGDGEAFF
NA 15 TRBJ2-1 TRBV5-8 NA TGTGCCAGCAGCCTGGAGGGAAGAGCTTACAATGAGCAGTTCTTC CASSLEGRAYNEQFF
NA 14 TRBJ1-2 TRBV5-6 NA TGTGCCAGCAGCTATGGGACACCCCGGAACGGCTACACCTTC CASSYGTPRNGYTF
TRBD1 15 TRBJ2-2 TRBV27 NA TGTGCCAGCAGTAAGAACAGGGGGCTCACCGGGGAGCTGTTTTTT CASSKNRGLTGELFF
NA 13 TRBJ1-3 TRBV7-9 once TGTGCCAGCGGAAAAGGGGCTGGAAACACCATATATTTT CASGKGAGNTIYF
NA 15 TRBJ1-5 TRBV28 NA TGTGCCAGCAGCTTATCTCTAGGGGTGAGGCAGCCCCAGCATTTT CASSLSLGVRQPQHF
NA 15 TRBJ2-6 TRBV6-6 once TGTGCCAGCAGTTACGGTGGCTCTGGGGCCAACGTCCTGACTTTC CASSYGGSGANVLTF
TRBD1 15 TRBJ1-5 TRBV6-4 once TGTGCCAGCAGTGAACAGGGGAATAGCAATCAGCCCCAGCATTTT CASSEQGNSNQPQHF
TRBD1 14 TRBJ1-1 TRBV18 NA TGTGCCAGCTCACAGACAGGGAGTAGCACTGAAGCTTTCTTT CASSQTGSSTEAFF
TRBD1 14 TRBJ2-7 TRBV6-5 NA TGTGCCAGCACCTACCGACAGGGGATCTACGAGCAGTACTTC CASTYRQGIYEQYF
TRBD1 16 TRBJ1-2 TRBV11-2 NA TGTGCCAGCAGCTCGACTACGACAGGGAGAGGCGATGGCTACACCTTC CASSSTTTGRGDGYTF
TRBD1 14 TRBJ2-1 TRBV7-9 NA TGTGCCAGCAGCCACCAGGACAGGGACAATGAGCAGTTCTTC CASSHQDRDNEQFF
TRBD1 16 TRBJ2-2 TRBV11-2 NA TGTGCCAGCAGCTTAGCGGCCGACAGGGTAGCCGGGGAGCTGTTTTTT CASSLAADRVAGELFF
NA 16 TRBJ1-4 TRBV18 NA TGTGCCAGCTCACCACCGGGGATGGCAACTAATGAAAAACTGTTTTTT CASSPPGMATNEKLFF